This is a list of T cell receptor beta chains from one sample in a study of shared clonotypes between healthy human individuals. The assay was immunoSEQ multiplex PCR, and TCRdb's table has in-frame clones only and misses some. The table shows roughly 500,000 clones, with 60% to 80% occurring only once. The sequenced sample consisted of PBMCs. Receptors originate from a woman aged 35 to 49 in good health. Some clones in this sample may be carry-over from other donors' samples. Each CDR3 is given with its conserved first and last residue. A D gene is named only where the DNA matches it firmly.

D: .
V: TRBV5-6
J: TRBJ2-7
CDR3: CASSGHEHYEQYF
DNA: TGTGCCAGTTCGGGACACGAGCACTACGAGCAGTACTTC

D: .
V: TRBV7-6
J: TRBJ1-3
CDR3: CASSLRRGSGNTIYF
DNA: TGTGCCAGCAGCTTAAGGCGGGGGTCAGGAAACACCATATATTTT

D: .
V: TRBV5-1
J: TRBJ2-5
CDR3: CASRLRGGGPGETQYF
DNA: TGCGCCAGCAGGCTGAGAGGGGGAGGGCCGGGGGAGACCCAGTACTTC

D: .
V: TRBV4-3
J: TRBJ2-1
CDR3: CASSQDPQGRDEQFF
DNA: TGCGCCAGCAGCCAAGATCCGCAGGGGAGGGATGAGCAGTTCTTC

D: TRBD2
V: TRBV4-3
J: TRBJ2-2
CDR3: CASSLWTGGAGELFF
DNA: TGCGCCAGCAGCCTCTGGACGGGAGGGGCCGGGGAGCTGTTTTTT

D: .
V: TRBV19
J: TRBJ2-5
CDR3: CASSRIGGETQYF
DNA: TGTGCCAGTAGTCGAATCGGGGGCGAGACCCAGTACTTC

D: .
V: TRBV5-1
J: TRBJ2-3
CDR3: CASRLVTSTDTQYF
DNA: TGCGCCAGCAGACTAGTCACTAGCACAGATACGCAGTATTTT

D: .
V: TRBV5-1
J: TRBJ2-7
CDR3: CASSLGSNIGEQYF
DNA: TGCGCCAGCAGCTTGGGCTCCAATATAGGCGAGCAGTACTTC

D: .
V: TRBV25-1
J: TRBJ2-3
CDR3: CASSEWASTDTQYF
DNA: TGTGCCAGCAGTGAGTGGGCTAGCACAGATACGCAGTATTTT

D: .
V: TRBV2
J: TRBJ1-1
CDR3: CASSVAGLGFGTEAFF
DNA: TGTGCCAGCAGTGTTGCTGGGCTGGGGTTTGGGACTGAAGCTTTCTTT

D: TRBD2
V: TRBV5-4
J: TRBJ2-2
CDR3: CASSSAGAGTGELFF
DNA: TGTGCCAGCAGCTCAGCGGGAGCGGGCACCGGGGAGCTGTTTTTT

D: TRBD1
V: TRBV9
J: TRBJ1-4
CDR3: CASSVGTGGTNEKLFF
DNA: TGTGCCAGCAGCGTAGGAACAGGGGGAACTAATGAAAAACTGTTTTTT

D: .
V: TRBV11-2
J: TRBJ2-1
CDR3: CASSLRALHNYNEQFF
DNA: TGTGCCAGCAGCTTAAGAGCCCTACATAATTACAATGAGCAGTTCTTC

D: TRBD2
V: TRBV15
J: TRBJ2-3
CDR3: CATSRRLAGGMDTQYF
DNA: TGTGCCACCAGCAGACGACTAGCGGGAGGTATGGATACGCAGTATTTT

D: .
V: TRBV7-2
J: TRBJ2-3
CDR3: CASSFYGTSTDTQYF
DNA: TGTGCCAGCAGCTTCTACGGGACTAGCACAGATACGCAGTATTTT

D: .
V: TRBV25-1
J: TRBJ2-1
CDR3: CASSRRVGIYNEQFF
DNA: TGTGCCAGCAGTAGGCGGGTAGGAATTTACAATGAGCAGTTCTTC

D: .
V: TRBV4-1
J: TRBJ2-1
CDR3: CASSQLGNEQFF
DNA: TGCGCCAGCAGCCAACTGGGCAATGAGCAGTTCTTC

D: .
V: TRBV28
J: TRBJ2-3
CDR3: CASSLLTGNTDTQYF
DNA: TGTGCCAGCAGTTTATTGACGGGAAACACAGATACGCAGTATTTT

D: TRBD2
V: TRBV4-3
J: TRBJ2-1
CDR3: CASSQDSAGGLNEQFF
DNA: TGCGCCAGCAGCCAAGATTCCGCGGGAGGGCTAAATGAGCAGTTCTTC